The 23 T cell receptor beta chains below come from one sample, sequenced in a study of memory CD4+ T cells and cytomegalovirus serostatus. The repertoire was sequenced with immunoSEQ multiplex PCR; TCRdb's copy has only in-frame clones and lacks some. Here the sample spans roughly 50,000 clones, around three quarters being singletons. The sort gate was single viable CD3+CD4+CD8-CD45RO+ cells for memory CD4+ T cells. What was sequenced was memory CD4+ T cells from blood. Source of these receptors: an adult in good health and CMV-seronegative.

This chain connects TRBV20-1 to TRBJ2-3; D uncertain. The germline V gene has CDR1 DFQATT and CDR2 SNEGSKA (reference sequence). This CDR3 has 11 amino acids. V gave up 5 bases and J gave up 10 bases, with 13 bases separating them. In DNA, the CDR3 is TGCAGTGCTCCGACTCGATACCCGCAGTATTTT. It specifies CSAPTRYPQYF.

The chain employs TRBV7-2 and TRBJ2-1; 8 nucleotides align to TRBD2. This CDR3 region has 16 residues. The germline CDR1 and CDR2 sequences are SGHTA and FQGNSA. J gave up 4 bases and V 0 bases, and 5 bases lay outside the gene matches. The CDR3 coding sequence is TGTGCCAGCAGCTTAGCTGTGGGACTAGGGTACAATGAGCAGTTCTTC. This encodes CASSLAVGLGYNEQFF.

The chain links TRBV19 to TRBJ2-7; 8 bases map to TRBD1. Per the germline V gene, CDR1 is LNHDA and CDR2 is SQIVND (reference sequence). Trimming at V came to 1 base and at J to 4 bases, leaving 6 bases not matched to a gene. The CDR3 extends over 15 amino acids. The CDR3 region has the DNA TGTGCCAGTAGTATAGCGGCAGGGGGCAAGTACGAGCAGTACTTC. Amino acids: CASSIAAGGKYEQYF.

The chain uses TRBV29-1 and TRBJ1-1; D is undetermined. The CDR3 loop spans 11 amino acids. CDR1 is SQVTM, CDR2 ANQGSEA, per germline. The ends were cut back, 6 bases at V and 6 bases at J, with 11 bases in the middle. This CDR3 reads CSVAPGAEAFF. CDR3 nucleotides: TGCAGCGTGGCGCCTGGGGCTGAAGCTTTCTTT.

The chain carries TRBV6-5 and TRBJ1-1, with 9 positions matching TRBD1. Germline V gene sequence: CDR1 MNHEY, CDR2 SVGAGI. This CDR3 is built from 13 residues. The trim removed 5 bases at V and 5 bases at J, leaving 3 bases unmatched. Here the CDR3 reads CASSNGQGTEAFF. For the CDR3, the DNA is TGTGCCAGCAGTAACGGACAGGGGACTGAAGCTTTCTTT.

This chain connects TRBV5-1 to TRBJ2-7, with a weak D call TRBD1 (5 bases). There are 15 residues in the CDR3. Germline-derived CDR1 and CDR2 are SGHRS and YFSETQ. V lost 2 bases and J 0 bases, leaving 12 bases between the germline ends. The CDR3 sequence is CASSFGLRDSYEQYF. CDR3 DNA sequence: TGCGCCAGCAGCTTTGGCCTCAGGGACTCCTACGAGCAGTACTTC.

The chain joins TRBV4-3 to TRBJ2-7, with D possibly being TRBD2 (6 bases). Trimming removed 0 bases at V and 7 bases at J, with 16 bases between. The CDR3 has 15 amino acids. Germline CDR1 and CDR2: LGHNA and YSLEER. The CDR3 region has the DNA TGCGCCAGCAGCCAAGAGGGGGGACCTACGGGGGAGCAGTACTTC. It codes for CASSQEGGPTGEQYF.

The chain combines TRBV28 with TRBJ2-1, with D uncertain. V was cut by 7 bases and J by 4 bases, with 11 bases left in between. The CDR3 runs 13 residues. CDR1 is MDHEN, CDR2 SYDVKM, per germline. The CDR3 sequence is CASNLGFYNEQFF. The CDR3 DNA reads TGTGCCAGCAATCTCGGCTTTTACAATGAGCAGTTCTTC. The variable domain in full, with the rest retrieved from reference TRBV28 and TRBJ2-1, is DVKVTQSSRYLVKRTGEKVFLECVQDMDHENMFWYRQDPGLGLRLIYFSYDVKMKEKGDIPEGYSVSREKKERFSLILESASTNQTSMYLCASNLGFYNEQFFGPGTRLTVL.

A single count supports this clone. The chain employs TRBV28 and TRBJ2-6; D gene ambiguous. The CDR3 has 17 amino acids. Germline CDR1 and CDR2: MDHEN and SYDVKM. V gave up 5 bases and J gave up 2 bases, with 16 bases separating them. The CDR3 sequence: CASSPYWSGTGANVLTF. In nucleotides, the CDR3 is TGTGCCAGCAGTCCTTATTGGTCTGGAACTGGGGCCAACGTCCTGACTTTC.

The chain has TRBV6-5 and TRBJ2-2; no definite D call. The germline V gene has CDR1 MNHEY and CDR2 SVGAGI. This CDR3 has 13 amino acids. Trimming removed 4 bases at V and 1 base at J, with 4 bases between. The CDR3 reads CASSFRNTGELFF. DNA for the CDR3: TGTGCCAGCAGTTTCAGGAACACCGGGGAGCTGTTTTTT.

This sequence joins TRBV27 and TRBJ2-7; D is possibly TRBD2 (5 bases). CDR1 and CDR2 from the germline V gene are MNHEY and SMNVEV (reference sequence). V gave up 5 bases and J gave up 3 bases, with 17 bases separating them. There are 15 residues in the CDR3. In DNA form, the CDR3 reads TGTGCCAGCAGTCTGACGGGATTTTCATTCTACGAGCAGTACTTC. Its translation: CASSLTGFSFYEQYF.

This clone was observed a few times. This rearrangement joins TRBV19 to TRBJ2-5; D perhaps matches TRBD2 (6 bases). Germline CDR1 reads LNHDA; CDR2 reads SQIVND (reference sequence). The CDR3 has 13 residues. V lost 8 bases, J lost 4 bases, and 14 bases lay in between. The CDR3 reads CASGQGLPETQYF. The CDR3 nucleotides are TGTGCCAGTGGGCAGGGACTCCCAGAGACCCAGTACTTC.

The chain couples TRBV7-2 to TRBJ1-1; D is ambiguous. The germline gives CDR1 SGHTA, CDR2 FQGNSA. The germline V and J ends were trimmed by 0 bases and 11 bases, with 13 bases remaining between them. This CDR3 is 13 amino acids long. This CDR3 reads CASSLATPLSAFF. CDR3 nucleotides: TGTGCCAGCAGCTTAGCCACGCCTCTGTCCGCTTTCTTT. Full variable domain (remainder filled in from reference TRBV7-2 and TRBJ1-1): GAGVSQSPSNKVTEKGKDVELRCDPISGHTALYWYRQSLGQGLEFLIYFQGNSAPDKSGLPSDRFSAERTGGSVSTLTIQRTQQEDSAVYLCASSLATPLSAFFGQGTRLTVV.

The chain is built from TRBV27 and TRBJ1-1; D is undetermined. Trimming removed 1 base at V and 4 bases at J, with 13 bases between. The CDR3 loop spans 15 amino acids. Germline V CDR1 and CDR2: MNHEY, SMNVEV (reference sequence). The CDR3 DNA reads TGTGCCAGCAGTTTATTTGGGGTCGTTGTCACTGAAGCTTTCTTT. Translation: CASSLFGVVVTEAFF.

The rearrangement uses TRBV18 and TRBJ2-2; 9 bases are a match to TRBD1. The CDR3 is 18 residues long. Germline CDR1 is KGHSH and CDR2 is LQKENI. V shed 2 bases, J shed 7 bases, and the junction held 14 bases outside the gene matches. The CDR3 DNA follows: TGTGCCAGCTCACCAAGAGGAGCCGGGACAGGGTCCAGCGGGGAGCTGTTTTTT. Residues: CASSPRGAGTGSSGELFF. The entire variable domain, with the rest obtained from reference TRBV18 and TRBJ2-2, is as follows: NAGVMQNPRHLVRRRGQEARLRCSPMKGHSHVYWYRQLPEEGLKFMVYLQKENIIDESGMPKERFSAEFPKEGPSILRIQQVVRGDSAAYFCASSPRGAGTGSSGELFFGEGSRLTVL.

This chain connects TRBV5-6 to TRBJ1-2, with 8 positions matching TRBD1. CDR1 SGHDT and CDR2 YYEEEE come from the germline V gene. V dropped 0 bases and J dropped 7; count of bases not matched to a gene: 5. This CDR3 comprises 14 residues. CDR3 loop: CASSLEQGARGYTF. The CDR3 DNA sequence: TGTGCCAGCAGCTTGGAGCAGGGGGCGCGTGGCTACACCTTC.

This chain connects TRBV18 to TRBJ1-5; no definite D call. Germline CDR1 and CDR2: KGHSH and LQKENI. Trimming took 3 bases from V and 4 from J, leaving 7 bases between them. The CDR3 has 13 amino acids. In DNA, the CDR3 is TGTGCCAGCTCACCTGCGGATAATCAGCCCCAGCATTTT. Its protein product is CASSPADNQPQHF.

The chain recombines TRBV7-2 with TRBJ1-1; perhaps TRBD1 as D (6 bases). Deletions cut 4 bases from V and 6 bases from J, with 18 bases between. Germline V CDR1 and CDR2: SGHTA, FQGNSA. This CDR3 is 15 amino acids long. The CDR3 sequence: CASSSIRGGSAEAFF. CDR3 sequence (DNA): TGTGCCAGCAGCTCCATTAGGGGGGGGAGCGCTGAAGCTTTCTTT.

The rearrangement uses TRBV27 and TRBJ2-1; 13 bases align to TRBD2. CDR3 length: 20 residues. V shed 3 bases and J 3 bases; nucleotides not matched to a gene: 14. The germline V gene encodes CDR1 MNHEY and CDR2 SMNVEV (reference sequence). CDR3 DNA: TGTGCCAGCAGTTTTTCTCCGACTAGCGGGGGGCCCCCGGGCTACAATGAGCAGTTCTTC. Amino acid sequence: CASSFSPTSGGPPGYNEQFF.

The rearrangement uses TRBV28 and TRBJ2-4, with D perhaps matching TRBD2 (5 bases). Germline V gene data show CDR1 as MDHEN and CDR2 as SYDVKM. The CDR3 loop spans 15 amino acids. The V gene lost 3 bases and the J gene lost 5 bases, with 14 bases spanning the gap. The CDR3 here is CASSLFAGLENIQYF. CDR3 bases: TGTGCCAGCAGTTTGTTTGCGGGCTTGGAAAACATTCAGTACTTC.

The chain couples TRBV7-2 to TRBJ2-1, with 9 bases aligning to TRBD1. The J segment lost 7 bases and the V segment lost 6 bases, leaving 10 bases of the junction unmatched. CDR3 length equals 15 residues. The germline gives CDR1 SGHTA, CDR2 FQGNSA. The CDR3: CASSFPGQGRNEQFF. The DNA for the CDR3 is TGTGCCAGCAGTTTCCCCGGACAGGGGCGTAATGAGCAGTTCTTC.

This clone was detected only once. The chain employs TRBV7-2 and TRBJ2-1; no reliable D call. V was pared by 9 bases and J by 2 bases, with 11 bases between. This CDR3 comprises 13 residues. Per germline, CDR1 SGHTA and CDR2 FQGNSA. CDR3: CASRRLAYNEQFF. CDR3 in DNA: TGTGCCAGTAGACGACTCGCCTACAATGAGCAGTTCTTC.

This rearrangement joins TRBV5-1 to TRBJ1-5, with D tentatively TRBD1 (6 bases). This CDR3 has 14 amino acids. V lost 3 bases and J 4 bases, leaving 11 bases between the germline ends. CDR1 and CDR2 from the germline V gene are SGHRS and YFSETQ. DNA of the CDR3: TGCGCCAGCAGCTCCGGACAGATTAATCAGCCCCAGCATTTT. Its protein is CASSSGQINQPQHF.